This TCR beta chain was sequenced during a study of cytomegalovirus exposure and HLA in healthy donors. The V and J ends lost 3 bases and 5 bases respectively, with 11 bases between them. Germline CDR1 ENHRY, CDR2 SYGVKD. The CDR3 consists of 13 residues. This PCR relied on a set of 60 Vbeta primers and 13 Jbeta primers. Assay: immunoSEQ multiplex PCR; the TCRdb copy retains only in-frame clones and omits some. The top ten hold less than 5% of the sample, which has 150,000 or so clones, 80% to 85% seen once. The J gene is TRBJ2-7, the V gene TRBV10-3; TRBD1 is a possible D gene (6 bases). Sequencing was carried out using PBMCs. The TCR originated in a man aged 50 to 60 in good health and CMV-seropositive. The CDR3 reads CAISEVEGDEQYF. The CDR3 region has the DNA TGTGCCATCAGTGAAGTCGAGGGGGACGAGCAGTACTTC.